The sequence of this TCR beta chain was determined in a study of T cells in Graves' hyperthyroidism and ophthalmopathy. On the study more broadly: Blood was drawn when the patient was first diagnosed and still untreated.

This clonotype turned up a few times. Its antigen is not identified. This CDR3 has 14 residues. Germline CDR1 and CDR2: SEHNR and FQNEAQ (reference sequence). V was pared by 5 bases and J by 0 bases, with 10 bases between. TCR beta CDR3 region amplification was performed from RNA transcripts. First-round RT-PCR targeting the TCR CDR3 was performed with the HTBI primer set. TCRdb reprocessed the multiplex PCR reads via MiXCR and lists one record per CDR3 protein. The sample includes 450,000 to 600,000 distinct CDR3 sequences, approximately 14% of them seen just once. When ophthalmopathy did not progress within 18 months, Graves' hyperthyroidism was considered stable. General study results and limits: Using 13 V-J features, a model discriminated ophthalmopathy from stable hyperthyroidism. Blood shared most expanded thyroid clonotypes above 0.001.

Sequenced: blood. The origin of this receptor is a woman aged 35 to 49 with Graves' hyperthyroidism. V usage is TRBV7-9 and J usage is TRBJ1-1; tentative D call: TRBD1 (5 bases). The CDR3 coding sequence is TGTGCCAGCAGCACGGACATCATGAACACTGAAGCTTTCTTT. Encoded protein: CASSTDIMNTEAFF.